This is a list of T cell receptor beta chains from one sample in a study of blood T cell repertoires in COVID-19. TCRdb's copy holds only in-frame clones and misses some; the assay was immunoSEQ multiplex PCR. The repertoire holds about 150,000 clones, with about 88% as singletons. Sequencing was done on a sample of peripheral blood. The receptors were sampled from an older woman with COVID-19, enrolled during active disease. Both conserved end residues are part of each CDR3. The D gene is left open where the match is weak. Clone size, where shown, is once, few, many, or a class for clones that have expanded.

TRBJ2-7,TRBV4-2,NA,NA,CASSQDGTAYEQYF,TGTGCCAGCAGCCAAGATGGAACAGCCTACGAGCAGTACTTC
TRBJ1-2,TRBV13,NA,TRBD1,CASSSRGFGYTF,TGTGCCAGCAGCAGCAGGGGGTTCGGCTACACCTTC
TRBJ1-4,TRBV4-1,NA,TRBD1,CASSPGTGAREKLFF,TGCGCCAGCAGCCCTGGGACAGGGGCAAGGGAAAAACTGTTTTTT
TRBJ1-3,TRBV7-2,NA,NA,CASSLAQVSGNTIYF,TGTGCCAGCAGCTTAGCGCAGGTCTCTGGAAACACCATATATTTT
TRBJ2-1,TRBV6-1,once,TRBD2,CASSKASSGRNSYNEQFF,TGTGCCAGCAGTAAAGCGTCTAGCGGGAGAAATTCCTACAATGAGCAGTTCTTC
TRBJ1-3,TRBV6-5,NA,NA,CASIRTERSGNTIYF,TGTGCCAGCATCAGGACAGAGAGGTCTGGAAACACCATATATTTT
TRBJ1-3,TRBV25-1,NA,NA,CASSERNSGNTIYF,TGTGCCAGCAGTGAGAGGAACTCTGGAAACACCATATATTTT
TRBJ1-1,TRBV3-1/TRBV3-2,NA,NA,CASSQHGSGINTEAFF,TGTGCCAGCAGCCAACACGGGTCTGGTATTAACACTGAAGCTTTCTTT
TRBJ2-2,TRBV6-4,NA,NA,CASSDSGENTGELFF,TGTGCCAGCAGTGACTCAGGGGAGAACACCGGGGAGCTGTTTTTT
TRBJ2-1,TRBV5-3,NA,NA,CARSGSGLKRYNEQFF,TGTGCCAGAAGCGGATCGGGACTTAAGAGGTACAATGAGCAGTTCTTC
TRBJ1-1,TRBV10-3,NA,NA,CAISESKGGANTEAFF,TGTGCCATCAGTGAGTCCAAAGGGGGAGCCAACACTGAAGCTTTCTTT
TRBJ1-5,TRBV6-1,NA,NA,CASSERGARQPQHF,TGTGCCAGCAGTGAACGGGGGGCGAGACAGCCCCAGCATTTT
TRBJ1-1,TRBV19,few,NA,CASSRRGNTEAFF,TGTGCCAGTAGTAGACGGGGGAACACTGAAGCTTTCTTT
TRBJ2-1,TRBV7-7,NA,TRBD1,CASSFGTGVYNEQFF,TGTGCCAGCAGCTTCGGGACAGGGGTCTACAATGAGCAGTTCTTC
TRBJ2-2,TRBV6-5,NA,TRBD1,CASSVDRGPGELFF,TGTGCCAGCAGCGTGGACAGGGGCCCCGGGGAGCTGTTTTTT
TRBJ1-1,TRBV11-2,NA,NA,CASGTYTEAFF,TGTGCCAGCGGGACTTACACTGAAGCTTTCTTT
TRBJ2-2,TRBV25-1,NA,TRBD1,CASSVDRVIGSGELFF,TGTGCCAGCAGTGTAGACAGGGTGATTGGGTCCGGGGAGCTGTTTTTT
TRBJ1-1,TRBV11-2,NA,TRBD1,CASSLKGAGTEAFF,TGTGCCAGCAGCTTAAAGGGGGCAGGCACTGAAGCTTTCTTT
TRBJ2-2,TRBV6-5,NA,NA,CASRPEVTGELFF,TGTGCCAGCAGACCGGAGGTTACCGGGGAGCTGTTTTTT
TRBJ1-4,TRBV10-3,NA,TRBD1,CAISETTGGNEKLFF,TGTGCCATCAGTGAAACGACAGGGGGGAATGAAAAACTGTTTTTT
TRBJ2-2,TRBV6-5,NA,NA,CASSPGTKNTGELFF,TGTGCCAGCAGTCCCGGGACAAAGAACACCGGGGAGCTGTTTTTT
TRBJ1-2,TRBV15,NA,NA,CATSRPGQRGYTF,TGTGCCACCAGCAGGCCCGGACAGAGGGGCTACACCTTC
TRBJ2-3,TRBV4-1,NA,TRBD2,CASSSWTSGRPFTDTQYF,TGCGCCAGCAGCTCCTGGACTAGCGGGAGACCTTTCACAGATACGCAGTATTTT
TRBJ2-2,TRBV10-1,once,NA,CASSEKQPMNTGELFF,TGCGCCAGCAGTGAAAAACAGCCGATGAACACCGGGGAGCTGTTTTTT
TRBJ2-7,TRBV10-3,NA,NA,CAISEPSTTVYEQYF,TGTGCCATCAGTGAGCCCTCGACAACGGTCTACGAGCAGTACTTC
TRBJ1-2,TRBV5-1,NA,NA,CASSLVLDYGYTF,TGCGCCAGCAGCTTGGTACTGGACTATGGCTACACCTTC
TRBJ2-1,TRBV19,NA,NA,CASSIDLLGGSYNEQFF,TGTGCCAGTAGTATAGATCTCTTAGGGGGTTCCTACAATGAGCAGTTCTTC